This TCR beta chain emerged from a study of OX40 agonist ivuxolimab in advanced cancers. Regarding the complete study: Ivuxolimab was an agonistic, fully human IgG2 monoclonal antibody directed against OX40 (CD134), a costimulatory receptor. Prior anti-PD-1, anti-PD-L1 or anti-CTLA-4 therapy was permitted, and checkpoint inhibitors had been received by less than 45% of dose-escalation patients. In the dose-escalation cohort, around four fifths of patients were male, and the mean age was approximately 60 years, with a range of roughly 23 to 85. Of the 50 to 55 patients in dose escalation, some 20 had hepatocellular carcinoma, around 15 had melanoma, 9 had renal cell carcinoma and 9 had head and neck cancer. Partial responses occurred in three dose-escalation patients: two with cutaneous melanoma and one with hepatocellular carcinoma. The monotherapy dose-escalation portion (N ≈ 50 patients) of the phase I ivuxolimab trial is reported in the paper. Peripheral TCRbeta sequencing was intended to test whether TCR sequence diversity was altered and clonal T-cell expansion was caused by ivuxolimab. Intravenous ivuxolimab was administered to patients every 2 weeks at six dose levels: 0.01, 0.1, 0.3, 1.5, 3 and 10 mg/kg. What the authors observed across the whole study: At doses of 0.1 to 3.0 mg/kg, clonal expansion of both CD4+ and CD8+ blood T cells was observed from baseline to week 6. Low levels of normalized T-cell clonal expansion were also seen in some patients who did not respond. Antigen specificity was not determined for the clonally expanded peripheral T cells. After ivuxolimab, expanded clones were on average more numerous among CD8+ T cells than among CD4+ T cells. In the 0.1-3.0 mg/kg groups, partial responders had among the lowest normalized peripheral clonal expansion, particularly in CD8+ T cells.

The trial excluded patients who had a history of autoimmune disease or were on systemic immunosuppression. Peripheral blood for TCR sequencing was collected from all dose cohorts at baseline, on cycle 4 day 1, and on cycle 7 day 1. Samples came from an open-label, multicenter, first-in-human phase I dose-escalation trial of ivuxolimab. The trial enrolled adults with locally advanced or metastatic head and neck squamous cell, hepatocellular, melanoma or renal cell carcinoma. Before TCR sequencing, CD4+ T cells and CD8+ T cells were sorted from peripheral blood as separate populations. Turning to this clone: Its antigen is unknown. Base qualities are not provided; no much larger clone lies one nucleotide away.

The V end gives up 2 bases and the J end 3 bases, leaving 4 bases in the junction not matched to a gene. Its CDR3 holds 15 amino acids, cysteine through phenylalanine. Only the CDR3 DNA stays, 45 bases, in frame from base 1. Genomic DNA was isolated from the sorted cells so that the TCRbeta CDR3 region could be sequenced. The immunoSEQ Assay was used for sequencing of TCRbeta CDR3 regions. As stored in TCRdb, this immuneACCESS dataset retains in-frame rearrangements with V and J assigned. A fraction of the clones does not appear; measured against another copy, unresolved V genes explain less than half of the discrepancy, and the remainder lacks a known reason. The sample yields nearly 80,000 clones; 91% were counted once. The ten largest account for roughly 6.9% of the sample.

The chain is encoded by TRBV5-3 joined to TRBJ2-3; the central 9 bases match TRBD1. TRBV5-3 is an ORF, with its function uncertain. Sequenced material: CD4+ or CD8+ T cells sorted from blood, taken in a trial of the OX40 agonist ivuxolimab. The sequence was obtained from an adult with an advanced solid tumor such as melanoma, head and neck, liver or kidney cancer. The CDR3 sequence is CARSFRTGETDTQYF. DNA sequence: TGTGCCAGAAGCTTTCGGACAGGGGAGACAGATACGCAGTATTTT.